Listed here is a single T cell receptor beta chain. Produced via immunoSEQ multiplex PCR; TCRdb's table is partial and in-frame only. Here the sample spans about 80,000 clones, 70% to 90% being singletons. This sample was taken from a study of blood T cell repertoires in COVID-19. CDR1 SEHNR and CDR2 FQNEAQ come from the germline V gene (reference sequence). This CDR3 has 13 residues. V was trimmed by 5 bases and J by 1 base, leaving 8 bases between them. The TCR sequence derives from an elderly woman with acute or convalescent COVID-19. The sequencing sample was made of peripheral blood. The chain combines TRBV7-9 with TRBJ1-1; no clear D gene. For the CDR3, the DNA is TGTGCCAGCAGCGGTACAGCGAACACTGAAGCTTTCTTT. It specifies CASSGTANTEAFF.